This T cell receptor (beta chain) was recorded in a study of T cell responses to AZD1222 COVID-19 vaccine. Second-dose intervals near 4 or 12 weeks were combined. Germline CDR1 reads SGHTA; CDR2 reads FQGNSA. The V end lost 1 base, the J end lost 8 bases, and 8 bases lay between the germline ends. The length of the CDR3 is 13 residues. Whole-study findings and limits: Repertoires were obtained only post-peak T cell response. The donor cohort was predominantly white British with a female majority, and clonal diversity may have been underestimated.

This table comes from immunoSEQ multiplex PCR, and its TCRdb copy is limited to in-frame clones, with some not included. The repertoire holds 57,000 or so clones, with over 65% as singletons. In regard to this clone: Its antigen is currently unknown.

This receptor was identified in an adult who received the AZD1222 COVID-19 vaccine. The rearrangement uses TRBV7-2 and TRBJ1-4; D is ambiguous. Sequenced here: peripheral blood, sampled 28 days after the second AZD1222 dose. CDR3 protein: CASSLGPGEKLFF. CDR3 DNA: TGTGCCAGCAGCTTAGGCCCAGGAGAAAAACTGTTTTTT.